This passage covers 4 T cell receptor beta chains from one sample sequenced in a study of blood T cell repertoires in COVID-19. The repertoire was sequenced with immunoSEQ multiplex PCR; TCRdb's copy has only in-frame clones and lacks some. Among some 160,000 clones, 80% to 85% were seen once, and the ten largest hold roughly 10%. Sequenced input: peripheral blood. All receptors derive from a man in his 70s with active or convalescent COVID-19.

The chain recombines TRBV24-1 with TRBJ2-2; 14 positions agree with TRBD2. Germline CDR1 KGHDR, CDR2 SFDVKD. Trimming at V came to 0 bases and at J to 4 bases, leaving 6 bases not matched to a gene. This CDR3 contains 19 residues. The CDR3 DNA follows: TGTGCCACCAGTGATTTGTGGACTAGCGGGAGGCTGGGCACCGGGGAGCTGTTTTTT. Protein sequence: CATSDLWTSGRLGTGELFF.

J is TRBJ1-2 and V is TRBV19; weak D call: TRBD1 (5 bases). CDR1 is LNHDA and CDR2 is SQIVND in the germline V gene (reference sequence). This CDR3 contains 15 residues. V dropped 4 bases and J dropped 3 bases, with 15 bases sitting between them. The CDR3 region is CASSKAGWSDYGYTF. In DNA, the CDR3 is TGTGCCAGTAGTAAGGCAGGGTGGTCTGACTATGGCTACACCTTC.

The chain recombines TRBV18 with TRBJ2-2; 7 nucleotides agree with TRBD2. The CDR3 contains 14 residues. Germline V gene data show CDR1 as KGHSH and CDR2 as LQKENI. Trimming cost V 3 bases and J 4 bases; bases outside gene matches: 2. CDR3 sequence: CASSPREGTGELFF. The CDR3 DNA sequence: TGTGCCAGCTCACCCAGGGAGGGCACCGGGGAGCTGTTTTTT. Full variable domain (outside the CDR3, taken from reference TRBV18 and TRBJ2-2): NAGVMQNPRHLVRRRGQEARLRCSPMKGHSHVYWYRQLPEEGLKFMVYLQKENIIDESGMPKERFSAEFPKEGPSILRIQQVVRGDSAAYFCASSPREGTGELFFGEGSRLTVL.

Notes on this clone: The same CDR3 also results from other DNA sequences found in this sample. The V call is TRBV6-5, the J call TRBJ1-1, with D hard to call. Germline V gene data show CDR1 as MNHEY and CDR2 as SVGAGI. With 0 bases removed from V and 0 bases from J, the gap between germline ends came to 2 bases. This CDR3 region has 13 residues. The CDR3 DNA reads TGTGCCAGCAGTTACTCCATGAACACTGAAGCTTTCTTT. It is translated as CASSYSMNTEAFF.